This T cell receptor beta chain was recovered during a study of shared clonotypes between healthy human individuals. Each unsorted sample relied on 90 million or so PBMCs as its source of genomic DNA. Germline lookup yields CDR1 MNHEY and CDR2 SVGAGI. The V gene lost 6 bases and the J gene lost 4 bases, with 4 bases spanning the gap. The CDR3 totals 11 residues. The unsorted PBMC sample used ten immunoSEQ deep assay plates. Original data processing: ImmunoSEQ output lacked quality scores and full-length reads, limiting matched filtering. Measured with immunoSEQ multiplex PCR; TCRdb has only the in-frame clones, and not every one. That table furnishes V, J and clone size, whereas the DNA furnished D and trimming. The sample holds about 480,000 clones; about four fifths are singletons and the top ten take about an eighth.

The rearrangement uses TRBV6-5 and TRBJ1-5; D remains ambiguous. Specimen: PBMCs. The sequence came from a woman aged 40 to 50 in good health. Some clones in this sample may be carry-over from other donors' samples. The CDR3 nucleotides are TGTGCCAGCAGAGGAAATCAGCCCCAGCATTTT. Translated: CASRGNQPQHF.